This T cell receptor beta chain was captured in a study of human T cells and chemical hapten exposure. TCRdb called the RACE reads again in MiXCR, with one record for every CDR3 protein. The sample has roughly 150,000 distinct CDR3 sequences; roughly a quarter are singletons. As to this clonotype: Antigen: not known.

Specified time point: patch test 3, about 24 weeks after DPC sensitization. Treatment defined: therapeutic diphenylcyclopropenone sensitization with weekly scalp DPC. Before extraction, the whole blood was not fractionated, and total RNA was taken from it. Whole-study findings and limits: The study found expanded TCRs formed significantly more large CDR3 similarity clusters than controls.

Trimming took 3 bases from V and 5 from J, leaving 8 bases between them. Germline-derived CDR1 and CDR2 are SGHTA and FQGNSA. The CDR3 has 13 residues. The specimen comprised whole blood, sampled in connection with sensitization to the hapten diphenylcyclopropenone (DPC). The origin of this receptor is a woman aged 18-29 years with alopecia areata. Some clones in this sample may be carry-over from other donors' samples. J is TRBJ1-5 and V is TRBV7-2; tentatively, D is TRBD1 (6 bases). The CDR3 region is CASSLGADQPQHF. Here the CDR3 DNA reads TGTGCCAGCAGCTTGGGGGCAGATCAGCCCCAGCATTTT.